The 5 T cell receptor beta chains presented below share a single source sample, sequenced in a study of blood T cell repertoires in COVID-19. Sequencing was performed with immunoSEQ multiplex PCR; in TCRdb, only in-frame clones are kept and a portion is missing. The table shows 210,000 or so clones, with 70% to 90% occurring only once. Material for sequencing was PBMCs or T cells enriched from blood (not recorded which). All receptors derive from a young man who had recovered from COVID-19.

The genes are TRBV5-6 and TRBJ1-5; D ambiguous. CDR3 size: 15 residues. CDR1 and CDR2 (germline): SGHDT, YYEEEE. V lost 4 bases to trimming and J lost 5 bases, with 16 bases between them. The CDR3 region has the DNA TGTGCCAGCAGCGCAGGAGGCGCCGGACATCAGCCCCAGCATTTT. As protein: CASSAGGAGHQPQHF. Variable domain in full (rest from reference TRBV5-6 and TRBJ1-5): DAGVTQSPTHLIKTRGQQVTLRCSPKSGHDTVSWYQQALGQGPQFIFQYYEEEERQRGNFPDRFSGHQFPNYSSELNVNALLLGDSALYLCASSAGGAGHQPQHFGDGTRLSIL.

This clone has only a few counts. The CDR3 is CASSQEIHMNTEAFF. The CDR3 DNA sequence: TGCGCCAGCAGCCAAGAAATACACATGAACACTGAAGCTTTCTTT. The chain links TRBV4-1 to TRBJ1-1; no clear D. CDR1 and CDR2 from the germline V gene are MGHRA and YSYEKL. The CDR3 loop spans 15 amino acids. V was clipped by 0 bases and J by 0 bases, with 8 bases between them.

This clone appeared a single time. The chain employs TRBV10-3 and TRBJ1-2; 9 bases line up with TRBD1. The CDR3 has 18 amino acids. CDR1 is ENHRY and CDR2 is SYGVKD in the germline V gene. J lost 4 bases, V lost 6 bases, and 18 bases had no gene match. The CDR3 bases are TGTGCCATCAGGCTCACCGCGGGACAGGGACCGGGAAGCTATGGCTACACCTTC. Translated, it gives CAIRLTAGQGPGSYGYTF.

The chain carries TRBV10-3 and TRBJ1-2; possible D gene TRBD1, 5 bases. The CDR3 has 12 residues. Per the germline V gene, CDR1 is ENHRY and CDR2 is SYGVKD. V lost 6 bases to trimming and J lost 7 bases, with 12 bases between them. CDR3 in amino acids: CAISGIRGGYTF. The CDR3 nucleotides are TGTGCCATCAGCGGAATAAGGGGTGGCTACACCTTC.

V gene TRBV5-4 combines with J gene TRBJ2-1; 8 positions match TRBD2. The CDR3 totals 15 residues. V was clipped by 2 bases and J by 6 bases; unmatched bases: 7. Germline CDR1 SGHNT, CDR2 YYREEE (reference sequence). CDR3 in DNA: TGTGCCAGCAGCTTAGGAGCGGGGGACTTCAATGAGCAGTTCTTC. Amino acids: CASSLGAGDFNEQFF.